This T cell receptor beta chain originates from a study of T cells in Graves' hyperthyroidism and ophthalmopathy. Findings and caveats of the study: Prediction of ophthalmopathy progression came a median roughly 6.6 months pre-onset. Blood also held most thyroid clonotypes expanded beyond 0.001. By a 13 V-J model, ophthalmopathy was set apart from stable hyperthyroidism.

Diagnoses rested on clinical symptoms, serum thyroxine and TRAb, thyroid ultrasound and orbital computed tomography. RNA transcripts were the template for amplifying TCR beta CDR3 regions. A set of HTBI primers served as the primers for a first-round RT-PCR of the TCR CDR3. Via MiXCR, TCRdb re-called the multiplex PCR reads, giving one row per CDR3 protein. Of roughly 570,000 distinct CDR3 sequences in the sample, under 60% are singletons; the top ten hold around 17%. In its sample, this clonotype was seen many times. Antigen unknown. The CDR3 has 11 residues. Germline values: CDR1 SGHAT, CDR2 FQNNGV. V was shortened by 5 bases and J by 11 bases, with 12 bases between the two germline ends.

The chain carries TRBV11-2 and TRBJ1-1, with D perhaps TRBD1 (5 bases). The specimen was peripheral blood or thyroid tissue (not recorded which). The clonotype originates from an adult woman with Graves' disease, either hyperthyroidism or ophthalmopathy (not recorded which). The CDR3 DNA reads TGTGCCAGCAGCATCTCAGGGTTGGCTTTCTTT. This gives the protein CASSISGLAFF.